The TCR beta chain described here comes from a study of sequential checkpoint blockade in melanoma. Looking at the study overall: First-line arms were nivolumab then ipilimumab, or the reverse, randomized 1:1. Each arm's sequence ended with maintenance nivolumab.

The treatment here: randomized to nivolumab then ipilimumab (arm A) or the reverse (arm B). None of the patients previously received DNA-damaging chemotherapy. Sorted cells were live CD3+CD8+, lacking CD19 and CD56, from PBMCs. V dropped 4 bases and J dropped 6 bases, with 18 bases sitting between them. The germline V gene encodes CDR1 LGHNA and CDR2 YSLEER. The CDR3 extends over 15 amino acids. Here immunoSEQ multiplex PCR was the method, and the copy in TCRdb shows in-frame clones only, minus some. This table has some 15,000 clones, around 94% appearing once. The origin of this receptor is a human donor with melanoma. Sequences were derived from CD8+ T cells sorted from blood (inferred from file names), sampled from a patient given nivolumab and ipilimumab in sequence. The V and J genes are TRBV4-3 and TRBJ1-2; D is possibly TRBD1 (5 bases). The CDR3 region has the DNA TGCGCCAGCAGCCCCGGGCCAGGGTCCGAGCATGGCTACACCTTC. Its translation is CASSPGPGSEHGYTF.